This record covers a single TCR beta chain. Germline V CDR1 and CDR2: MNHEY, SVGAGI. The CDR3 totals 13 residues. V was cut by 2 bases and J by 6 bases, with 9 bases left in between. These data come from a study of identical twins. Each CDR3 protein is one row after TCRdb ran MiXCR on the 5' RACE reads. The table includes over 500,000 distinct CDR3 sequences, 22% detected once. These same records also appear under a second study, on T cells expressing NK-cell markers.

Sequences were obtained from CD4+ T cells sorted from blood. The genes are TRBV6-5 and TRBJ2-3; D is possibly TRBD1 or TRBD2 (5 bases each). This TCR was sampled from a woman under 30 in good health. Written as DNA, the CDR3 is TGTGCCAGCAGTTACGTCAGGGACGATACGCAGTATTTT. Its protein is CASSYVRDDTQYF.